This T cell receptor (beta chain) was documented in a study of blood T cell repertoires in COVID-19 (TCRdb year 2020). Study-level background: The collaborator samples originated in the United States, Italy and Spain and spanned the acute and convalescent phases of COVID-19. The material from the prospective study consisted of cDNA or gDNA derived from T cells, B-cell-depleted T cells, or PBMCs. Subjects who had been exposed to COVID-19, were actively infected with it, or had recovered from it provided the deeply sampled blood TCRbeta repertoires that made up the dataset. A freely available public database, intended as a resource for researchers studying the immune response to SARS-CoV-2, is where the repertoires were released. Samples were obtained from the ongoing ImmuneRACE study (first 160 participants) and from over 1,000 subjects provided by 6 global collaborators. Nearly every sample came with metadata listing a de-identified subject ID, COVID-19 status, age in years and sex. HLA class I and class II types, where available, came from metadata supplied by the sample provider rather than from assay-based typing.

Details on this clone: The clone's antigen remains unknown. No qualities accompany the bases; no much larger clone lies one base away.

The collaborating institutions used their own protocols to collect whole blood in K2EDTA tubes. For TCRbeta analysis, collaborator samples were shipped as frozen whole blood, as isolated PBMCs, or as DNA extracted from either sample type. Study-level results and caveats: How much clinical and demographic metadata was included differed by source and by participant, and the metadata was provided uncurated.

TCRbeta CDR3 regions were amplified from genomic DNA by means of the immunoSEQ Assay, a bias-controlled multiplex PCR. Per the original workflow: Nucleated cell counts per sample were estimated from amplification of reference gene primers within the assay. Sequence reads were collapsed and filtered to measure the absolute abundance of every unique TCRbeta CDR3 rearrangement. For each sample, productive Simpson clonality was calculated as the square root of Simpson's diversity index across productive rearrangements. As stored in TCRdb, this immuneACCESS dataset retains in-frame rearrangements with V and J assigned. A fraction of the clones does not appear; measured against another copy, unresolved V genes explain less than half of the discrepancy, and the remainder lacks a known reason. V and J calls and clone size are copied from that table; D and trimming were computed from the DNA. The sample table lists 250,000 to 350,000 clones, roughly 88% of them with a count of one. Approximately 3% of the sample rests with the top ten.

The germline V gene specifies SGHRS as CDR1 and YFSETQ as CDR2. V and J are truncated by 0 bases and 3 bases respectively, leaving an intervening sequence of 16 bases. The CDR3 runs 16 amino acids, cysteine and phenylalanine included. CDR3 DNA is the only sequence kept; it has 48 bases, read in frame from the first base. The chain couples TRBV5-1 to TRBJ2-7, with TRBD1 as a weak D call on 6 bases. The sample taken for sequencing was peripheral blood. The TCR originated in a woman in her thirties with active or convalescent COVID-19. The encoded CDR3 is CASSLGSAGTLYEQYF. The nucleotide sequence reads TGCGCCAGCAGCTTGGGTTCGGCCGGGACACTCTACGAGCAGTACTTC.